Below, 5 T cell receptor beta chains from the same sample are listed, as sequenced in a study of T cell responses to AZD1222 COVID-19 vaccine. Some clones are missing from TCRdb's copy, which holds only in-frame ones; the method was immunoSEQ multiplex PCR. The sample includes over 65,000 clones, around 80% of them seen just once. Material: peripheral blood, obtained on day 0 of AZD1222 vaccination. The receptors shown here come from an adult in good health.

V gene TRBV6-5 combines with J gene TRBJ1-1; D unresolved. The germline CDR1 and CDR2 sequences are MNHEY and SVGAGI. The CDR3 is 12 amino acids. The germline V and J ends were trimmed by 6 bases and 5 bases, with 10 bases remaining between them. CDR3 nucleotide sequence: TGTGCCAGCAGCCCCCCGCCGACTGAAGCTTTCTTT. Translation: CASSPPPTEAFF.

V is TRBV19 and J is TRBJ1-2, with D uncertain. There are 14 residues in the CDR3. From germline, CDR1 is LNHDA and CDR2 SQIVND (reference sequence). V was cut by 4 bases and J by 4 bases, with 13 bases left in between. The CDR3 nucleotides are TGTGCCAGTAGTAAAGAGGGAGGAGGCTATGGCTACACCTTC. It yields the protein CASSKEGGGYGYTF.

This chain connects TRBV10-3 to TRBJ2-3; unclear D gene. CDR3 length: 13 residues. Germline CDR1 reads ENHRY; CDR2 reads SYGVKD. Trimming removed 0 bases from V and 4 bases from J, with 5 bases in between. The CDR3 region is CAISESTADTQYF. CDR3 nucleotides: TGTGCCATCAGTGAGTCCACGGCAGATACGCAGTATTTT.

V is TRBV5-5 and J is TRBJ2-7; TRBD1 agrees at 7 bases. The CDR3 is 14 amino acids. Trimming removed 2 bases from V and 7 bases from J; junction bases left unmatched: 9. Germline assignment: CDR1 SGHKS and CDR2 YYEKEE (reference sequence). The CDR3 sequence is CASSLTRQGGEQYF. The CDR3 bases are TGTGCCAGCAGCTTAACCCGACAGGGCGGGGAGCAGTACTTC.

The gene calls are TRBV10-2 and TRBJ2-2, with TRBD2 matching over 7 bases. The V gene end was trimmed by 5 bases and the J gene end by 4 bases; junction bases not matched to a gene: 13. The germline V gene has CDR1 WSHSY and CDR2 SAAADI. CDR3 length equals 17 residues. CDR3 DNA: TGCGCCAGCAGTTTGCCCCTAGAGGGAGGGGCCACCGGGGAGCTGTTTTTT. Translating gives CASSLPLEGGATGELFF.